This T cell receptor (beta chain) was documented in a study of TIL therapy for anti-PD-1-resistant metastatic lung cancer. Study as a whole: Tumors carried a median roughly 1.6 non-synonymous mutations per megabase. Study observations and caveats: The cohort had more treatment-naive, never-smoker and oncogene-addicted patients than typical.

The CDR3 length is 13 residues. The V end lost 6 bases, the J end lost 5 bases, and 14 bases lay between the germline ends. Per germline, CDR1 MNHEY and CDR2 SVGAGI. Time point reported: pre-treatment sample, taken before nivolumab and TIL therapy. Sequencing used immunoSEQ v3. Using immunoSEQ multiplex PCR, the repertoire was profiled, and TCRdb retains in-frame clones only, with some absent. The data hold 16,000 or so clones, with 70% to 80% observed a single time. As concerns this clone: The antigen remains unidentified.

This receptor was obtained from a person aged 25-85 years with non-small cell lung cancer. This specimen was blood, taken at baseline. The rearrangement uses TRBV6-5 and TRBJ2-7, with D possibly TRBD2 on 7 matching bases. The CDR3 reads CASRSPGGHEQYF. The CDR3, as DNA: TGTGCCAGCAGAAGCCCGGGGGGCCACGAGCAGTACTTC.